The 5 T cell receptor beta chains in this list originate from one sample, sequenced in a study of PD-L1 blockade in urothelial cancer. Time point in this sample: peripheral blood 6 weeks after treatment start. TCRdb's copy holds only in-frame clones and misses some; the assay was immunoSEQ multiplex PCR. Found here are roughly 120,000 clones, around nine tenths of them singletons; the top ten hold about 1.5%. The sample was PBMCs, taken around atezolizumab (anti-PD-L1) treatment. The receptor set was obtained from a man between 60 and 75 years old with urothelial cancer.

The rearrangement links TRBV7-9 to TRBJ2-7, with unresolved D. Germline CDR1 SEHNR, CDR2 FQNEAQ (reference sequence). The CDR3 sequence is 16 residues long. Trimming stripped 1 base from V and 0 bases from J, with 13 bases between. The CDR3 DNA reads as TGTGCCAGCAGCTTAGGTCGAGACTTCGACTCCTACGAGCAGTACTTC. Protein sequence: CASSLGRDFDSYEQYF.

The J gene is TRBJ1-5, the V gene TRBV19, with TRBD1 matching over 7 bases. The CDR3 extends over 14 amino acids. Per germline, CDR1 LNHDA and CDR2 SQIVND (reference sequence). Trimming at V came to 11 bases and at J to 0 bases, leaving 7 bases not matched to a gene. This CDR3 is CAARGQFSNQPQHF. In DNA, the CDR3 is TGTGCCGCGCGGGGACAGTTTAGCAATCAGCCCCAGCATTTT.

V usage is TRBV9 and J usage is TRBJ2-5; 9 positions agree with TRBD2. J gave up 4 bases and V 0 bases, and 4 bases lay outside the gene matches. This CDR3 spans 15 amino acids. CDR1 is SGDLS and CDR2 is YYNGEE in the germline V gene. The CDR3 region is CASSVGGGGAETQYF. CDR3 nucleotide sequence: TGTGCCAGCAGCGTAGGGGGCGGGGGGGCAGAGACCCAGTACTTC.

This clone was observed a few times. The gene calls are TRBV4-1 and TRBJ2-1, with D unclear. Germline V gene data show CDR1 as MGHRA and CDR2 as YSYEKL. The CDR3 has 12 residues. Trimming pared 0 bases from V and 8 bases from J, leaving 5 bases between. CDR3 in amino acids: CASSQDHYEQFF. CDR3 nucleotide sequence: TGCGCCAGCAGCCAAGATCACTATGAGCAGTTCTTC.

This chain uses TRBV19 with TRBJ2-5, with TRBD1 matching 11 bases. The germline CDR1 and CDR2 sequences are LNHDA and SQIVND (reference sequence). The V and J ends lost 9 bases and 5 bases, in that order; junction bases with no gene match: 11. This CDR3 is built from 15 residues. The CDR3 reads CASKIGTGGWETQYF. DNA of the CDR3: TGTGCCAGCAAAATCGGGACAGGGGGTTGGGAGACCCAGTACTTC.